The rows below give T cell receptor beta chains drawn from one sample of a study of blood T cell repertoires in COVID-19. TCRdb's table, derived via immunoSEQ multiplex PCR, lists solely in-frame clones and lacks some. The profile shows fewer than 35,000 clones, roughly 85% of them singletons. Sequences were obtained from peripheral blood. These receptors were obtained from a woman aged 50 to 60 with active COVID-19. The CDR3 runs from the conserved cysteine through the conserved F or W. A D gene is named only where the DNA matches it firmly. Clone size is given for some rows only: seen once, a few or many times, or a class if the clone is expanded.

TRBV10-1	NA	NA	TRBJ2-7	TGCGCCACCGGGACTGGGCCCCACGAGCAGTACTTC	CATGTGPHEQYF
TRBV7-3	NA	NA	TRBJ1-1	TGTGCCAGCAGCTTAAACGGGCAGGGGAACACTGAAGCTTTCTTT	CASSLNGQGNTEAFF
TRBV30	NA	NA	TRBJ1-5	TGTGCCTGGAGTGTAGAAGGGGTCAGCAATCAGCCCCAGCATTTT	CAWSVEGVSNQPQHF
TRBV2	TRBD1	NA	TRBJ1-1	TGTGCCAGCAGTGTAGTGGGGGACAGCACTGAAGCTTTCTTT	CASSVVGDSTEAFF
TRBV30	NA	NA	TRBJ2-6	TGTGCCTGTGGCAGTTACTCTGGGGCCAACGTCCTGACTTTC	CACGSYSGANVLTF
TRBV18	NA	NA	TRBJ2-3	TGTGCCAGCTCAATCAGGGGAATGGAGACAGATACGCAGTATTTT	CASSIRGMETDTQYF
TRBV19	NA	NA	TRBJ2-5	TGTGCCAGTAGTTTGGCAGCCACGGGGATTCAAGAGACCCAGTACTTC	CASSLAATGIQETQYF
TRBV5-6	NA	NA	TRBJ2-1	TGTGCCAGCAGCCGAATTACAGTTATCTCCTACAATGAGCAGTTCTTC	CASSRITVISYNEQFF
TRBV7-3	TRBD2	NA	TRBJ2-1	TGTGCCAGCAGCTTACGGCTAGCGGGCCTCAGTGAGCAGTTCTTC	CASSLRLAGLSEQFF
TRBV3-1/TRBV3-2	NA	NA	TRBJ1-4	TGTGCCAGCAGCCAATCACAAGGGGGTGAAAAACTGTTTTTT	CASSQSQGGEKLFF
TRBV6-1	NA	NA	TRBJ1-5	TGTGCCAGCAGTGATGCCAGGAGCAATCAGCCCCAGCATTTT	CASSDARSNQPQHF
TRBV2	NA	NA	TRBJ2-2	TGTGCCAGCAGCGGGGGACTCTCCGGGGAGCTGTTTTTT	CASSGGLSGELFF
TRBV3-1/TRBV3-2	NA	once	TRBJ1-4	TGTGCCAGCAGCCAAGATTCCGGAGGCATTTCCGCTGAAAAACTGTTTTTT	CASSQDSGGISAEKLFF
TRBV10-3	TRBD1	NA	TRBJ2-3	TGTGCCATCAGTGGGACAGGGGGTTACACAGATACGCAGTATTTT	CAISGTGGYTDTQYF
TRBV7-2	TRBD2	once	TRBJ2-5	TGTGCCAGCAGCTTAAGGGCGGGAGGGGGAGAGACCCAGTACTTC	CASSLRAGGGETQYF
TRBV3-1/TRBV3-2	NA	NA	TRBJ1-1	TGTGCCAGCAGCCAAGACCCCATCGGCACTGAAGCTTTCTTT	CASSQDPIGTEAFF